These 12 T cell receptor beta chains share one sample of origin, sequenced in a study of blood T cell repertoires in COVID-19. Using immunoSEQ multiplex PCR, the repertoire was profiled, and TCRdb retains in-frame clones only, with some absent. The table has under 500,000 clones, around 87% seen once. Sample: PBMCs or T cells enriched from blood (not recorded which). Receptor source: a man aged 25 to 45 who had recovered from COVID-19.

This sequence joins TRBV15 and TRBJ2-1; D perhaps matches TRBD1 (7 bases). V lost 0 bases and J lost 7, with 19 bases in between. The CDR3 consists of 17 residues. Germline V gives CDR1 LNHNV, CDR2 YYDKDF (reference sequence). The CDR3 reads CATSRDRGAGGRNEQFF. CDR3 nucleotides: TGTGCCACCAGCAGAGATCGGGGCGCAGGGGGGCGGAATGAGCAGTTCTTC.

The CDR3 spells CASSRHTGVNQPQHF. CDR3 coding DNA: TGTGCCAGCAGTCGCCATACAGGGGTCAATCAGCCCCAGCATTTT. The chain recombines TRBV28 with TRBJ1-5; the match to TRBD1 covers 7 bases. The V and J ends lost 5 bases and 3 bases, in that order; junction bases with no gene match: 7. CDR1 and CDR2 (germline): MDHEN, SYDVKM. CDR3 size: 15 residues.

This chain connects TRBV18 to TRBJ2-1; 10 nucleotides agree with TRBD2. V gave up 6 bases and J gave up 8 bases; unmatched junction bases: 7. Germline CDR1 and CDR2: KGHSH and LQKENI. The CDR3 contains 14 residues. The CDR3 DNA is TGTGCCAGCTCCCCGGGGAGCGGGAGGGATGAGCAGTTCTTC. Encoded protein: CASSPGSGRDEQFF.

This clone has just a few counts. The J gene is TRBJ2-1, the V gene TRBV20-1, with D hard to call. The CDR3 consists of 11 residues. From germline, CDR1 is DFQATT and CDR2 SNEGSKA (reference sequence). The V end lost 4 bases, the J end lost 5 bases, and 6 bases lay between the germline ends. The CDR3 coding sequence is TGCAGTGCTAAGAGCCACAATGAGCAGTTCTTC. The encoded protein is CSAKSHNEQFF.

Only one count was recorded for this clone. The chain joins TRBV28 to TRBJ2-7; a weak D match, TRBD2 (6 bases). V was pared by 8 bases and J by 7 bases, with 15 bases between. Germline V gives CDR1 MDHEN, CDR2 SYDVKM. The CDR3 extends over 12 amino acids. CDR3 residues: CASGSGRREQYF. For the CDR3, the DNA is TGTGCCAGCGGCTCAGGGAGGAGGGAGCAGTACTTC.

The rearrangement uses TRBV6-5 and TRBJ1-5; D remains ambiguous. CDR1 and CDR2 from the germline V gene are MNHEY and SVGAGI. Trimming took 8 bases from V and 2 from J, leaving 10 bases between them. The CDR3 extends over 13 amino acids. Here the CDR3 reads CASSWARNQPQHF. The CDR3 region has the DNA TGTGCCAGCTCATGGGCTCGCAATCAGCCCCAGCATTTT.

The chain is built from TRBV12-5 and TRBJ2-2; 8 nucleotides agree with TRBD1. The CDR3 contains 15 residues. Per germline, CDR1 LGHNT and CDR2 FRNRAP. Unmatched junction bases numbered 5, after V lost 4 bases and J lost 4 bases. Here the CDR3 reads CASGSRTGITGELFF. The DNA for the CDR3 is TGTGCTAGTGGTTCCCGGACAGGGATCACCGGGGAGCTGTTTTTT.

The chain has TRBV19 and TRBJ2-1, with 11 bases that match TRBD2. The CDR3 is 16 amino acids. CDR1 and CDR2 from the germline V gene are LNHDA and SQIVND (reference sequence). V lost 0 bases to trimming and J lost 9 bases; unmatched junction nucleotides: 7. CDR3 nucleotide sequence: TGTGCCAGTAGTATAGATTTAGCGGGAGGGCCGGTTGAGCAGTTCTTC. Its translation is CASSIDLAGGPVEQFF.

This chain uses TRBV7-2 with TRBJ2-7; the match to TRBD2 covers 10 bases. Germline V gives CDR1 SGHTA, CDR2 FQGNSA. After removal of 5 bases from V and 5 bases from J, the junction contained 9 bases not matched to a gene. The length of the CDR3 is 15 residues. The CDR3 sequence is CASSPQASGRDEQYF. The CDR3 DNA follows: TGTGCCAGCAGCCCCCAGGCTAGCGGGAGAGACGAGCAGTACTTC.

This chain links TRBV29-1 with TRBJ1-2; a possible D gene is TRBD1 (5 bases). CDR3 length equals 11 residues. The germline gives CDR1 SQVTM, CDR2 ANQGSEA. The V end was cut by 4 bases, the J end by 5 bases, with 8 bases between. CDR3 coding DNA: TGCAGCGTTGGGGACTTGTATGGCTACACCTTC. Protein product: CSVGDLYGYTF.

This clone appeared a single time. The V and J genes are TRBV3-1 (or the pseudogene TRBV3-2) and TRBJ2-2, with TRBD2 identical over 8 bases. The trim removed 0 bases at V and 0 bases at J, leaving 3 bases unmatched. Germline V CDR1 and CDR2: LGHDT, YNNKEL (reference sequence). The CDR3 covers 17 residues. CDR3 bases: TGTGCCAGCAGCCAAGATGTAGCGGGGTCGAACACCGGGGAGCTGTTTTTT. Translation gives CASSQDVAGSNTGELFF.

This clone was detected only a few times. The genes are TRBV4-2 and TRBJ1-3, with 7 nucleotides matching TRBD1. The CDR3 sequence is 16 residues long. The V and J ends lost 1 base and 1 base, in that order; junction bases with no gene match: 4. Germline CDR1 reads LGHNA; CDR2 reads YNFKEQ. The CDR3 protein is CASSQADRVSGNTIYF. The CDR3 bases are TGTGCCAGCAGCCAAGCCGACAGGGTTTCTGGAAACACCATATATTTT.